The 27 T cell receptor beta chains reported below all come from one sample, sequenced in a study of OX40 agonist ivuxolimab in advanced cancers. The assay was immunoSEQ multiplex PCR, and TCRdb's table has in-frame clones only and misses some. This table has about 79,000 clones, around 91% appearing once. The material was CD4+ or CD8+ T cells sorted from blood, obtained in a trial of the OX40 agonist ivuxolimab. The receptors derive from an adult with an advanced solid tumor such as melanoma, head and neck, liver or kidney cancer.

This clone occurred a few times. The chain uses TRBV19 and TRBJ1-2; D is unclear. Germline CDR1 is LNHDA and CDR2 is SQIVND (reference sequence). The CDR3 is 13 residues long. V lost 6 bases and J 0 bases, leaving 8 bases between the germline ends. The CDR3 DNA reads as TGTGCCAGTAGGTTGGATGCTAACTATGGCTACACCTTC. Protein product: CASRLDANYGYTF.

CDR3 DNA: TGTGCCAGCAGTGAGGGGGGGCTGGGCACTGAAGCTTTCTTT. It translates to CASSEGGLGTEAFF. The chain links TRBV6-1 to TRBJ1-1; tentatively, D is TRBD1 (6 bases). There are 14 residues in the CDR3. Trimming took 3 bases from V and 4 from J, leaving 12 bases between them. Germline V gene data show CDR1 as MNHNS and CDR2 as SASEGT.

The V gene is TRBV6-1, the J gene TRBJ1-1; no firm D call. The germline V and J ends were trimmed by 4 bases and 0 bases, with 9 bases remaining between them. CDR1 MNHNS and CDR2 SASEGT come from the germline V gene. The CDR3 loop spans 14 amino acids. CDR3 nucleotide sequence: TGTGCCAGCAGTGGATGGAGTTTGAACACTGAAGCTTTCTTT. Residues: CASSGWSLNTEAFF.

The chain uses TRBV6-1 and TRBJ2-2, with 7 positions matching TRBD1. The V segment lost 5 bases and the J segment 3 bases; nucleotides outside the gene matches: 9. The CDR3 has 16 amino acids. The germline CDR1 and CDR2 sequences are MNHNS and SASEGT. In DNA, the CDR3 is TGTGCCAGCAGTAAAGGGACAGCCTATTACACCGGGGAGCTGTTTTTT. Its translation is CASSKGTAYYTGELFF.

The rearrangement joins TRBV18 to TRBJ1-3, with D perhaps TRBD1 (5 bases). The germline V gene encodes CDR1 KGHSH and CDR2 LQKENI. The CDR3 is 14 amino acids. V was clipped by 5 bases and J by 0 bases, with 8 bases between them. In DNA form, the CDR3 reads TGTGCCAGCTCAGGTCAGGGCTCTGGAAACACCATATATTTT. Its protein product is CASSGQGSGNTIYF. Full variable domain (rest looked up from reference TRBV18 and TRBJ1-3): NAGVMQNPRHLVRRRGQEARLRCSPMKGHSHVYWYRQLPEEGLKFMVYLQKENIIDESGMPKERFSAEFPKEGPSILRIQQVVRGDSAAYFCASSGQGSGNTIYFGEGSWLTVV.

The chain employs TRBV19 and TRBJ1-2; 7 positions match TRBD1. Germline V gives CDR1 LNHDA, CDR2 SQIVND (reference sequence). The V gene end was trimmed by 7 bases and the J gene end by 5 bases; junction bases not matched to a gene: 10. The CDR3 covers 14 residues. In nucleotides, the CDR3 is TGTGCCAGTAAACCCCGGGACAGTTTATATGGCTACACCTTC. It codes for CASKPRDSLYGYTF.

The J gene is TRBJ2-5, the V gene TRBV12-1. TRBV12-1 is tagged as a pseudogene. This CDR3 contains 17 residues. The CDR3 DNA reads TGTGCCAGCAGAATAATTTACCGGGACCTCGAAGGGGAGACCCAGTACTTC. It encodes CASRIIYRDLEGETQYF.

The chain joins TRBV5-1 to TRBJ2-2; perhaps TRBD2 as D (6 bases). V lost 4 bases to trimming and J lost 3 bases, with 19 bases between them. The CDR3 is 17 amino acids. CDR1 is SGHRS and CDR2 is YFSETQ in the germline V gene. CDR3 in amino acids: CASSDGTDFSYTGELFF. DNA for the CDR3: TGCGCCAGCAGCGACGGGACTGACTTTTCCTACACCGGGGAGCTGTTTTTT.

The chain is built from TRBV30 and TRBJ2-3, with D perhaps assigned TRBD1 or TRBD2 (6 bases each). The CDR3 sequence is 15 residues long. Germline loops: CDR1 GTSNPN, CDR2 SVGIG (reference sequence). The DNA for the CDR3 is TGTGCGGGGAGGTCCGCACAGGGTATCCCAGATACGCAGTATTTT. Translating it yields CAGRSAQGIPDTQYF.

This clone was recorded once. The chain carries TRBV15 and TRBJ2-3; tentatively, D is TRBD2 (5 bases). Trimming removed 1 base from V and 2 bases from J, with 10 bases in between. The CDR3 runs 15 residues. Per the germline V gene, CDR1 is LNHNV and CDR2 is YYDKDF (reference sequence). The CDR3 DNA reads TGTGCCACCAGCAGAGCCGGGATTACCACAGATACGCAGTATTTT. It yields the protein CATSRAGITTDTQYF.

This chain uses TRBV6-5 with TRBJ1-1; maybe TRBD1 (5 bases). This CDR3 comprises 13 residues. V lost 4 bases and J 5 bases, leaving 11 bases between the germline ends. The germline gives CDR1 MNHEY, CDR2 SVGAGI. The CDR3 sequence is CASSFSQGTEAFF. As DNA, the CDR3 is TGTGCCAGCAGTTTTTCTCAGGGAACTGAAGCTTTCTTT.

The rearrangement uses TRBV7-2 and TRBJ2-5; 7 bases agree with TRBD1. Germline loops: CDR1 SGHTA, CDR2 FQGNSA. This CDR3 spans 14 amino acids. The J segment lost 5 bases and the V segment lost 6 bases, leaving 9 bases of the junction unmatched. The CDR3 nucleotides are TGTGCCAGCAGTCCTCAGACAGGGCGGGAGACCCAGTACTTC. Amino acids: CASSPQTGRETQYF.

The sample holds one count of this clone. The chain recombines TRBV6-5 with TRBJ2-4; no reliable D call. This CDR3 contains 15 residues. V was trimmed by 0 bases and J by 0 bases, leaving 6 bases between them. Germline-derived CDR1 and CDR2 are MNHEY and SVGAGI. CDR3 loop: CASSYSILAKNIQYF. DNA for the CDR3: TGTGCCAGCAGTTACTCGATCCTAGCCAAAAACATTCAGTACTTC.

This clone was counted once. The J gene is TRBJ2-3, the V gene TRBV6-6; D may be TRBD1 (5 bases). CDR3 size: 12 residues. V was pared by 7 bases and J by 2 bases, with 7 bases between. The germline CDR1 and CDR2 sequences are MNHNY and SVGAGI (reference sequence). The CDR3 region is CASTGSTDTQYF. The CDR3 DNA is TGTGCCAGCACAGGGTCCACAGATACGCAGTATTTT.

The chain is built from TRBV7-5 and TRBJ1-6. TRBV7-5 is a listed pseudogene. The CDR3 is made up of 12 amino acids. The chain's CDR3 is CASSLEDSPLHF. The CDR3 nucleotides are TGTGCCAGCAGCTTAGAGGATTCACCCCTCCACTTT.

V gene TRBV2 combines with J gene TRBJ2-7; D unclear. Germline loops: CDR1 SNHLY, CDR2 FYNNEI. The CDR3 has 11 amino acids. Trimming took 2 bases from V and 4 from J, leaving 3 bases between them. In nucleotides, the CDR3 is TGTGCCAGCAGTGAAACTTACGAGCAGTACTTC. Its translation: CASSETYEQYF.

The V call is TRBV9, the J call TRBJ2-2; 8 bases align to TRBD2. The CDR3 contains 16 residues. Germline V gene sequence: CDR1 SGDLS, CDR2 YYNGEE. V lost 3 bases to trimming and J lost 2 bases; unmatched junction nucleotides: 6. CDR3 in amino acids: CASSETGGLNTGELFF. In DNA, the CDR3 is TGTGCCAGCAGCGAGACGGGGGGGCTTAACACCGGGGAGCTGTTTTTT. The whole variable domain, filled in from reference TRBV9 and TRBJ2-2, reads DSGVTQTPKHLITATGQRVTLRCSPRSGDLSVYWYQQSLDQGLQFLIQYYNGEERAKGNILERFSAQQFPDLHSELNLSSLELGDSALYFCASSETGGLNTGELFFGEGSRLTVL.

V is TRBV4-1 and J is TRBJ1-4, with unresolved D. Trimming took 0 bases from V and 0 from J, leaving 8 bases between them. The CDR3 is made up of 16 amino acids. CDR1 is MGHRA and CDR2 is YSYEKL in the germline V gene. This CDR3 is CASSQDRTATNEKLFF. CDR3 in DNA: TGCGCCAGCAGCCAAGATCGAACAGCAACTAATGAAAAACTGTTTTTT.

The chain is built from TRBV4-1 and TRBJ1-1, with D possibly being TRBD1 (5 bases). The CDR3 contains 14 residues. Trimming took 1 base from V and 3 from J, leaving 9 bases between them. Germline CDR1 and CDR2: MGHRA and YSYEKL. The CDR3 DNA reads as TGCGCCAGCAGCCAAGCAGACAGATACACTGAAGCTTTCTTT. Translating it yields CASSQADRYTEAFF.

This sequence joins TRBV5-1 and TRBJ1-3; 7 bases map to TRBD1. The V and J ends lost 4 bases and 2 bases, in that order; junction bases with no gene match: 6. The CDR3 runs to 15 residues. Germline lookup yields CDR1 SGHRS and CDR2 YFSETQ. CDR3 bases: TGCGCCAGCAGCACCTCAGGGGGAACTGGAAACACCATATATTTT. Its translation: CASSTSGGTGNTIYF.

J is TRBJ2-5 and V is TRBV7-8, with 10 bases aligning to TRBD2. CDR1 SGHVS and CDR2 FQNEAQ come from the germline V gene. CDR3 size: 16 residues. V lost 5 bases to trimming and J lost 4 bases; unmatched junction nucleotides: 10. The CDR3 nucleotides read TGTGCCAGCAGCCCACCCCTCCGACTAGCGGGAGAGACCCAGTACTTC. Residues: CASSPPLRLAGETQYF.

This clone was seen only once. DNA for the CDR3: TGTGCCACCAGCGGTAACAGGGGTGGGAATTCACCCCTCCACTTT. Translation: CATSGNRGGNSPLHF. The chain has TRBV15 and TRBJ1-6; 7 bases are a match to TRBD1. Germline CDR1 LNHNV, CDR2 YYDKDF (reference sequence). Losses at the gene ends were 5 bases for V and 7 bases for J; bases not matched to a gene: 8. This CDR3 is 15 amino acids long.

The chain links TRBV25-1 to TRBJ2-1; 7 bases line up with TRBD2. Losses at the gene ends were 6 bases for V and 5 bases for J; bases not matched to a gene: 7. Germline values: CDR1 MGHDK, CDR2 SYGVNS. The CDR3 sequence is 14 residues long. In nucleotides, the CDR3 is TGTGCCAGCAGATCCGGGGGGTCCCACAATGAGCAGTTCTTC. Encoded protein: CASRSGGSHNEQFF.

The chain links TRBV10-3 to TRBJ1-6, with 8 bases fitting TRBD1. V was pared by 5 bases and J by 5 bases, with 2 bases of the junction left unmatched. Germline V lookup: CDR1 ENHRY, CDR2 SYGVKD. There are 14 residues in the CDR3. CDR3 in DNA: TGTGCCATCAGTCCGACAGGGGATAATTCACCCCTCCACTTT. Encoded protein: CAISPTGDNSPLHF.

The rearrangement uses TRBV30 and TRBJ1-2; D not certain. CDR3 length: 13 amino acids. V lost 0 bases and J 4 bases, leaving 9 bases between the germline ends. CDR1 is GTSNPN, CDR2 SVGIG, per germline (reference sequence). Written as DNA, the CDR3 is TGTGCCTGGAGTGTTGAAGAGGCCTATGGCTACACCTTC. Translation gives CAWSVEEAYGYTF. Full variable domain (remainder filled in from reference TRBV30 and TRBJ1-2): SQTIHQWPATLVQPVGSPLSLECTVEGTSNPNLYWYRQAAGRGLQLLFYSVGIGQISSEVPQNLSASRPQDRQFILSSKKLLLSDSGFYLCAWSVEEAYGYTFGSGTRLTVV.

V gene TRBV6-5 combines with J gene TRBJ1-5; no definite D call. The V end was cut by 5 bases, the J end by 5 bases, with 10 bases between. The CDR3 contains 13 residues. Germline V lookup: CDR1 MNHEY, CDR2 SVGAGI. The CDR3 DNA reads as TGTGCCAGCAGTGAGATTCCCGATCAGCCCCAGCATTTT. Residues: CASSEIPDQPQHF.

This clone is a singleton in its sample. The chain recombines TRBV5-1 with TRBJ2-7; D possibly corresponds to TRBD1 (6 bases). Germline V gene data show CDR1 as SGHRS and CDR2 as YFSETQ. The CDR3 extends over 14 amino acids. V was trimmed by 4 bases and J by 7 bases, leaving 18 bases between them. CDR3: CASSPQGTGWEQYV. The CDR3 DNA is TGCGCCAGCAGCCCACAGGGCACGGGGTGGGAGCAGTACGTC.